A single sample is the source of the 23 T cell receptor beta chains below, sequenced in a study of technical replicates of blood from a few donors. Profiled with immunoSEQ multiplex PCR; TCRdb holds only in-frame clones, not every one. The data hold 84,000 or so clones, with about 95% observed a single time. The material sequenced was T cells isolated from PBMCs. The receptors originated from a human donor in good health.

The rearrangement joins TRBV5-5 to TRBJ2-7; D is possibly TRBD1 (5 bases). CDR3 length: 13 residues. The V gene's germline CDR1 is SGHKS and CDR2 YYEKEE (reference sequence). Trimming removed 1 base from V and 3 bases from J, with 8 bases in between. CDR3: CASSLLGDYEQYF. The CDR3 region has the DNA TGTGCCAGCAGCTTGTTAGGGGACTACGAGCAGTACTTC.

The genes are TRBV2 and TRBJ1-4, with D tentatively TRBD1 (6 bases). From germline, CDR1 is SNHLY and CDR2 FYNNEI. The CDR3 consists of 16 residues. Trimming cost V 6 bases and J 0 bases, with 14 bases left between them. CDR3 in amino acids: CASSGQTQATNEKLFF. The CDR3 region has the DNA TGTGCCAGCAGCGGACAGACTCAGGCAACTAATGAAAAACTGTTTTTT.

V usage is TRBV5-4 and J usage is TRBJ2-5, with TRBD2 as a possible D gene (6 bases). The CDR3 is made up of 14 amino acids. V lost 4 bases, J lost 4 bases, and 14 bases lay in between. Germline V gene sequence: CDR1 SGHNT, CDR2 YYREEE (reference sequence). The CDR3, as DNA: TGTGCCAGCAGCACGGGACTCCTAGCAGAGACCCAGTACTTC. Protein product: CASSTGLLAETQYF.

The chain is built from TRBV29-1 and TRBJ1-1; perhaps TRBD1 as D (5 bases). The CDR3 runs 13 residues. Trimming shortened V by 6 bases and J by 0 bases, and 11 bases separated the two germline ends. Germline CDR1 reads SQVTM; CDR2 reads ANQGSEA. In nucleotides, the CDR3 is TGCAGCGTCGGTAAAGGGGTGAACACTGAAGCTTTCTTT. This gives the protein CSVGKGVNTEAFF.

The CDR3, as DNA: TGTGCCAGCAGTGACACTAGCGTAACGCAGTATTTT. Translated, it gives CASSDTSVTQYF. This chain joins TRBV25-1 and TRBJ2-3, with 7 bases matching TRBD2. The CDR3 totals 12 residues. V was pared by 3 bases and J by 9 bases, with 3 bases of the junction left unmatched. Germline V gives CDR1 MGHDK, CDR2 SYGVNS.

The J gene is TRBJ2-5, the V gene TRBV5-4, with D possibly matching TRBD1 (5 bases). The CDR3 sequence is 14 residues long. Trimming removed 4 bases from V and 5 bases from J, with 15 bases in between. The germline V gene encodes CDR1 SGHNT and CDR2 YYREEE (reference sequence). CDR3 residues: CASSPSRGQETQYF. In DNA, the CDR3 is TGTGCCAGCAGCCCCTCTAGGGGCCAGGAGACCCAGTACTTC.

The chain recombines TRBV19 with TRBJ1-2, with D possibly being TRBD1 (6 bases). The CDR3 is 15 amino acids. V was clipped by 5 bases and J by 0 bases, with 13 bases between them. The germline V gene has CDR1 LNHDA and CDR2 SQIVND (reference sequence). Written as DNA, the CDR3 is TGTGCCAGTAGTCCCATGAACAGGGCTAACTATGGCTACACCTTC. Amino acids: CASSPMNRANYGYTF.

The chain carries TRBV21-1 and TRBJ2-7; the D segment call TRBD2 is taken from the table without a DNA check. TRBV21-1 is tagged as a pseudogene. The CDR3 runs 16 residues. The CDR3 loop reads CASSNEEGTSRHEQYF. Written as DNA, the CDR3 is TGTGCCAGCAGCAATGAGGAGGGGACTAGTCGTCACGAGCAGTACTTC.

CDR3 DNA sequence: TGTGCCAGCAGCGCGACAGGGGACGAGCAGTACTTC. Translated, it gives CASSATGDEQYF. The V call is TRBV9, the J call TRBJ2-7; TRBD1 agrees at 8 bases. Looked up from germline, CDR1 is SGDLS and CDR2 is YYNGEE. Unmatched junction bases numbered 1, after V lost 3 bases and J lost 5 bases. This CDR3 region has 12 residues.

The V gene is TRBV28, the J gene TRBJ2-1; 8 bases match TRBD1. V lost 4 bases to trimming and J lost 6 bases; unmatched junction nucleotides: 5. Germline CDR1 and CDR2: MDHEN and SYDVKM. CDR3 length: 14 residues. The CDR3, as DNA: TGTGCCAGCAGTTCAGGGGGCCTGGGCAATGAGCAGTTCTTC. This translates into CASSSGGLGNEQFF.

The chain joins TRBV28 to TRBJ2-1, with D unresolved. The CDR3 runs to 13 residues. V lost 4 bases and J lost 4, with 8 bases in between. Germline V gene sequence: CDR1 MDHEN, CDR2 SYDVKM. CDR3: CASSSGTYNEQFF. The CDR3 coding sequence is TGTGCCAGCAGTTCTGGTACTTACAATGAGCAGTTCTTC.

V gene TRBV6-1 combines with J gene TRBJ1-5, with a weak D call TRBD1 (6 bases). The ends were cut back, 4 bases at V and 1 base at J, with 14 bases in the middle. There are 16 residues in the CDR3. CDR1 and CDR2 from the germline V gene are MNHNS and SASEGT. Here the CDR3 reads CASSGFRGFSNQPQHF. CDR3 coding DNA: TGTGCCAGCAGTGGCTTCAGGGGATTCAGCAATCAGCCCCAGCATTTT.

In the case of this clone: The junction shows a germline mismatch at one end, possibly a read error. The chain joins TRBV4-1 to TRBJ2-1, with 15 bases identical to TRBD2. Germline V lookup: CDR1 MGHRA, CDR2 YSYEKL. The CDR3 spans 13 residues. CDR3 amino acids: CASSQVGTSGRLF. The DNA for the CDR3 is TGCGCCAGCAGCCAAGTTGGGACTAGCGGGAGGCTCTTC.

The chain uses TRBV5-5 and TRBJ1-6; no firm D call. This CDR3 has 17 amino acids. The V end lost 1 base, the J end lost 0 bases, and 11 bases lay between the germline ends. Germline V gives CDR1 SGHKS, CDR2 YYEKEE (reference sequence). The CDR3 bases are TGTGCCAGCAGCTTGAAACCAGGAAGCTCCTATAATTCACCCCTCCACTTT. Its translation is CASSLKPGSSYNSPLHF. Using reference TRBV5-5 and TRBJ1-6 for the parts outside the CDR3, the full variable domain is DAGVTQSPTHLIKTRGQQVTLRCSPISGHKSVSWYQQVLGQGPQFIFQYYEKEERGRGNFPDRFSARQFPNYSSELNVNALLLGDSALYLCASSLKPGSSYNSPLHFGNGTRLTVT.

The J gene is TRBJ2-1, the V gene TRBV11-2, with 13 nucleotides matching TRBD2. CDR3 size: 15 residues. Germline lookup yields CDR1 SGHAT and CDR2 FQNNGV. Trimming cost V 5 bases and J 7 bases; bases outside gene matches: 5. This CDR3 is CASSQTSGGLNEQFF. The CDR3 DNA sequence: TGTGCCAGCAGCCAGACTAGCGGGGGGCTAAATGAGCAGTTCTTC.

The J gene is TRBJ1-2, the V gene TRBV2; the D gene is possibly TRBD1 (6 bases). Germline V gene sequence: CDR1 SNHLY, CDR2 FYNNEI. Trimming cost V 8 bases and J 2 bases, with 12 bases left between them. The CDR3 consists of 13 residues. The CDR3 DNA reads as TGTGCCAGCCCGACAGGCTCCAACTATGGCTACACCTTC. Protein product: CASPTGSNYGYTF.

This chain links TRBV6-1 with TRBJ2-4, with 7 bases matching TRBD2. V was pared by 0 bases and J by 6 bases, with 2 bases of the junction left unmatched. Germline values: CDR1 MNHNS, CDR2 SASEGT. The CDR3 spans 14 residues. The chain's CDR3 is CASSEAGGRNIQYF. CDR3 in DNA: TGTGCCAGCAGTGAAGCGGGGGGGAGAAACATTCAGTACTTC.

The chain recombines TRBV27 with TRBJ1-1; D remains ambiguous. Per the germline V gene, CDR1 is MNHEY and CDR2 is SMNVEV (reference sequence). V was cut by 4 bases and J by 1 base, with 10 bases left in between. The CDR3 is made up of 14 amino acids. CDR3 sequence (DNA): TGTGCCAGCAGTTGGAGAATTAGGAACACTGAAGCTTTCTTT. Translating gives CASSWRIRNTEAFF.

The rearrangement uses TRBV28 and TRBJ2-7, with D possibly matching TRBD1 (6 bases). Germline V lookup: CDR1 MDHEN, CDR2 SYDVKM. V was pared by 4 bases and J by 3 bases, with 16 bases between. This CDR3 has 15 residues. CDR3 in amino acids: CASSYLDSGSYEQYF. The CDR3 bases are TGTGCCAGCAGTTATTTGGACAGTGGCAGCTACGAGCAGTACTTC. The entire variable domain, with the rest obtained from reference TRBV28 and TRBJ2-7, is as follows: DVKVTQSSRYLVKRTGEKVFLECVQDMDHENMFWYRQDPGLGLRLIYFSYDVKMKEKGDIPEGYSVSREKKERFSLILESASTNQTSMYLCASSYLDSGSYEQYFGPGTRLTVT.

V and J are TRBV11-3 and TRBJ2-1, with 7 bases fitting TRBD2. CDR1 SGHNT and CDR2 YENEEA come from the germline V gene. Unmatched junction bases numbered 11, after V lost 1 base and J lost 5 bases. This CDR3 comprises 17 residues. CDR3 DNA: TGTGCCAGCAGCTTAGGGGACGGGAGGTTTCCCCACAATGAGCAGTTCTTC. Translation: CASSLGDGRFPHNEQFF.

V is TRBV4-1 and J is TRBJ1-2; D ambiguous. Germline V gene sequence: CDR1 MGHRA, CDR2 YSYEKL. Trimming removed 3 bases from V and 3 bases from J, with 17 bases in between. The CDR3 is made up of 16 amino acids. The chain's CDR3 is CASSHNSDYLHYGYTF. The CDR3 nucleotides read TGCGCCAGCAGCCACAATTCAGATTATCTCCACTATGGCTACACCTTC.

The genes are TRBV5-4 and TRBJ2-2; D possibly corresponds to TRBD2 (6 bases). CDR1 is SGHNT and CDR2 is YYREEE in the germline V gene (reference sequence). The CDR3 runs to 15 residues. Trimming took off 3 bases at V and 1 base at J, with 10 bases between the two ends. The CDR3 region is CASSSGGVNTGELFF. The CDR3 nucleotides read TGTGCCAGCAGCTCTGGAGGGGTGAACACCGGGGAGCTGTTTTTT.

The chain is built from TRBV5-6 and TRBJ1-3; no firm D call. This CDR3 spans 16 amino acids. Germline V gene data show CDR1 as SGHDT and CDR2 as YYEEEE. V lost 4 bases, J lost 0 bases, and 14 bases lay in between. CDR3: CASSRRHGSSGNTIYF. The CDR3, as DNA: TGTGCCAGCAGCCGACGACACGGAAGCTCTGGAAACACCATATATTTT.